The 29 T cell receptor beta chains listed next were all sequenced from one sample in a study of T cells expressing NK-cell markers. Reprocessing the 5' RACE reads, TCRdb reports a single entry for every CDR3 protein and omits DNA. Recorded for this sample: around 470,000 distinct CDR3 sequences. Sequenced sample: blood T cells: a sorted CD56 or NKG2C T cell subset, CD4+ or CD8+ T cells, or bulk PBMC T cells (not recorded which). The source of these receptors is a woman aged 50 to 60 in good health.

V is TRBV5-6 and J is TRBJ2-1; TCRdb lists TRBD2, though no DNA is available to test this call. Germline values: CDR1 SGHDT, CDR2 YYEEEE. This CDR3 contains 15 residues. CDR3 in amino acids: CASSLEDLRRNEQFF.

The CDR3 region is CSVLSVGTEQYF. The chain recombines TRBV29-1 with TRBJ2-7. The CDR3 runs 12 residues. From germline, CDR1 is SQVTM and CDR2 ANQGSEA.

The CDR3 sequence: CASSYLAGGPDTQYF. The chain combines TRBV7-9 with TRBJ2-3; TCRdb calls TRBD2, which cannot be checked without DNA. This CDR3 comprises 15 residues. Germline V gene sequence: CDR1 SEHNR, CDR2 FQNEAQ (reference sequence).

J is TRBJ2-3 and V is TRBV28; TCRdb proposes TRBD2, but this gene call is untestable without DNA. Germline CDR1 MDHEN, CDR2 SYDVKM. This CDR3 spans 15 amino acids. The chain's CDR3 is CASRNSAISTDTQYF. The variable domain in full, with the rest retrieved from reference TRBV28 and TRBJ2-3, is DVKVTQSSRYLVKRTGEKVFLECVQDMDHENMFWYRQDPGLGLRLIYFSYDVKMKEKGDIPEGYSVSREKKERFSLILESASTNQTSMYLCASRNSAISTDTQYFGPGTRLTVL.

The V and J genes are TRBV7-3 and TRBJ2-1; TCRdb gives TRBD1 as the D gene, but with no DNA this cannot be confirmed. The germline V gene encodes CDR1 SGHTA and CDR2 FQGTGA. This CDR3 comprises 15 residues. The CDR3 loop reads CASSTPGGAVGEQFF.

The CDR3 reads CASRWDRVPPNIQYF. J is TRBJ2-4 and V is TRBV6-2 or TRBV6-3; TCRdb indicates TRBD1, and absent DNA this call remains unverified. The CDR3 spans 15 residues. Germline CDR1 and CDR2: MNHEY and SVGEGT.

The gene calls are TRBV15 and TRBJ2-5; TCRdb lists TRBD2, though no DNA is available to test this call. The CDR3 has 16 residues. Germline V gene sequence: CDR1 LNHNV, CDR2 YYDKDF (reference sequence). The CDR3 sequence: CATSRDRLAGGETQYF.

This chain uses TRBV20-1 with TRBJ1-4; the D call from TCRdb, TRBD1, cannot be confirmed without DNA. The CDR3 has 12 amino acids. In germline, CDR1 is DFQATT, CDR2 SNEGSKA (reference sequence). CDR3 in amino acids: CSAPMGGERLFF.

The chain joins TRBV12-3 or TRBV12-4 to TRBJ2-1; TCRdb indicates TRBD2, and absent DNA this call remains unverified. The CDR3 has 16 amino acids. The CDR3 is CASSRGVGTSGDEQFF.

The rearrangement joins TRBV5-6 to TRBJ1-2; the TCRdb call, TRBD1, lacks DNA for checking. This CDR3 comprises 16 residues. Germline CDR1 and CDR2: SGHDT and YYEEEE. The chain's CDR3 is CASSLGPLPGGSGYTF.

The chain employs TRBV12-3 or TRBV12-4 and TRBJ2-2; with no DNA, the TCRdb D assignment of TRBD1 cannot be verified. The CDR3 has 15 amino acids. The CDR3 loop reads CASRPGLEVTGELFF.

The CDR3 region is CASSPSGGGGAQFF. V gene TRBV18 combines with J gene TRBJ2-1; checking the TCRdb D call of TRBD2 is not possible without DNA. The germline CDR1 and CDR2 sequences are KGHSH and LQKENI. The CDR3 runs to 14 residues. Combining the CDR3 with reference TRBV18 and TRBJ2-1 gives the whole variable domain NAGVMQNPRHLVRRRGQEARLRCSPMKGHSHVYWYRQLPEEGLKFMVYLQKENIIDESGMPKERFSAEFPKEGPSILRIQQVVRGDSAAYFCASSPSGGGGAQFFGPGTRLTVL.

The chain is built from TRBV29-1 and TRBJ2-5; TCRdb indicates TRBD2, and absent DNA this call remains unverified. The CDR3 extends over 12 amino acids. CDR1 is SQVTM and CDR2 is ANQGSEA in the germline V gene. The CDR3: CSALSQLETQYF.

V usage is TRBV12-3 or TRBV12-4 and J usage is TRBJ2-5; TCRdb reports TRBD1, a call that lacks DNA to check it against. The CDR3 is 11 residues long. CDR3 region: CASSFGTETYF.

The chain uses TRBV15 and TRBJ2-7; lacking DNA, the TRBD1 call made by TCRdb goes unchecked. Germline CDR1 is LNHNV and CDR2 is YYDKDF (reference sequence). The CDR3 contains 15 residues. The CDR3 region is CATSYLPGQGEEQYF. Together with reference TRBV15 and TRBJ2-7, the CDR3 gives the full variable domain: DAMVIQNPRYQVTQFGKPVTLSCSQTLNHNVMYWYQQKSSQAPKLLFHYYDKDFNNEADTPDNFQSRRPNTSFCFLDIRSPGLGDTAMYLCATSYLPGQGEEQYFGPGTRLTVT.

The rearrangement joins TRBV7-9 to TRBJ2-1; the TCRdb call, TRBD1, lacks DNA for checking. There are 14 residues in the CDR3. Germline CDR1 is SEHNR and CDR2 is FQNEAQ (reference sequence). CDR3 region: CASSSTGDTRQQFF.

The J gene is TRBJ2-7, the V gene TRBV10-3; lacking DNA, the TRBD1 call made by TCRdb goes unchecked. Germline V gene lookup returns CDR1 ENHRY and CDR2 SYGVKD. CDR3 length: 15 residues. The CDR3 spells CAIRLGTGGNYEQYF.

The CDR3 sequence is CASSPGRRNIQYF. The J gene is TRBJ2-4, the V gene TRBV18. The germline CDR1 and CDR2 sequences are KGHSH and LQKENI. This CDR3 has 13 residues.

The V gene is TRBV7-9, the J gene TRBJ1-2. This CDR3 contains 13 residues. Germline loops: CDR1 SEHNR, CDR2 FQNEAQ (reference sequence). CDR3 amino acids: CASSSPSNYGYTF.

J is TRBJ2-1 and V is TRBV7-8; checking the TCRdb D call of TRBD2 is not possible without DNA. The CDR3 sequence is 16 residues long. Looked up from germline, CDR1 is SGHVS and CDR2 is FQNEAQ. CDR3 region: CASSLVSGTPYNEQFF.

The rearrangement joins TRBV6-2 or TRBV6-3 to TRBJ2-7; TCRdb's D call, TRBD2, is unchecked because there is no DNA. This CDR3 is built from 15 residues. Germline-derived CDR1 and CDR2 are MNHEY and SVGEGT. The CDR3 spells CASRREGLDFDEQYF.

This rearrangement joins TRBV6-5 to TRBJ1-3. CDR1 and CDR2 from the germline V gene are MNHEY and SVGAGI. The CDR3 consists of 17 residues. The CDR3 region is CASSYGGLTDSGNTIYF.

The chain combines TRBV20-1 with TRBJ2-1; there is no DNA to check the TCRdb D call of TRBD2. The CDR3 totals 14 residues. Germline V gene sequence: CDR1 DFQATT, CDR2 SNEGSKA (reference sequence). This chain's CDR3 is CSASTDPPLSEQFF.

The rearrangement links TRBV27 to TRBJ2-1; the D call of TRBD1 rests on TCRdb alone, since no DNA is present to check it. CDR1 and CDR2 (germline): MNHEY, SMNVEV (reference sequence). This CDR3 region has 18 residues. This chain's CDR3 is CASSLGIGRRSSYNEQFF.

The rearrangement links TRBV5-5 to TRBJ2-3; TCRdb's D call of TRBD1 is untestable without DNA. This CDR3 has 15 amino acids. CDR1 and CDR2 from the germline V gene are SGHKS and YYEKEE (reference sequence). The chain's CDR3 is CASSIRDRDADTQYF.

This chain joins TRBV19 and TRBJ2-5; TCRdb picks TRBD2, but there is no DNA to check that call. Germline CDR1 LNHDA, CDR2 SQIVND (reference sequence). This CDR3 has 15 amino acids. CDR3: CASSYSSGRGETQYF.

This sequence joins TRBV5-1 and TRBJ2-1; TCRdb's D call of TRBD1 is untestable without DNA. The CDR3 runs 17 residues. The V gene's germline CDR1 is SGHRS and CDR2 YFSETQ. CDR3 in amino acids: CASSLVGGQSSYNEQFF. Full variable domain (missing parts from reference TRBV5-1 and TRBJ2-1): KAGVTQTPRYLIKTRGQQVTLSCSPISGHRSVSWYQQTPGQGLQFLFEYFSETQRNKGNFPGRFSGRQFSNSRSEMNVSTLELGDSALYLCASSLVGGQSSYNEQFFGPGTRLTVL.

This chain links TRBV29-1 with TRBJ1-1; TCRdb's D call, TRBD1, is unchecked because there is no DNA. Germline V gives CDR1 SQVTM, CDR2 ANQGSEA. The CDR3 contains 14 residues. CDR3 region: CSGRGSGMNTEAFF.

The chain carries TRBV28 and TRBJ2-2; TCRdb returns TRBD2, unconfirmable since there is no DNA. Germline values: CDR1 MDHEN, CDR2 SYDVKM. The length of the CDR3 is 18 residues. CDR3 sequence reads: CASSPPRLREGRTGELFF.